This TCR beta chain came from a study of blood T cell repertoires in COVID-19. Whole-study context: COVID-19 samples, acute and convalescent, were from the United States, Italy and Spain. The analysed material was cDNA or gDNA that came from T cells, B-cell-depleted T cells, or PBMCs.

Source study methods: The assay estimated nucleated cells by amplifying reference gene primers. Clones were read by immunoSEQ multiplex PCR, and TCRdb kept only the in-frame ones, dropping some. D and trimming were read from the DNA, whereas the V and J calls and clone size are those reported in that table. The table records fewer than 35,000 clones, 85% to 90% of them present only once. The source of this sequence is a man between 65 and 85 years old with active COVID-19. Source material: peripheral blood.

As DNA, the CDR3 is TGTGCCAGCAGCCCGGACCCGGGACAGGGCTATGGCTACACCTTC. It specifies CASSPDPGQGYGYTF. The genes are TRBV7-9 and TRBJ1-2, with 9 bases fitting TRBD1. This CDR3 spans 15 amino acids. Germline V gene data show CDR1 as SEHNR and CDR2 as FQNEAQ (reference sequence). After removal of 5 bases from V and 4 bases from J, the junction contained 8 bases not matched to a gene.